This record looks at one T cell receptor beta chain sequence and its context. Germline V gives CDR1 SGDLS, CDR2 YYNGEE. Trimming took off 4 bases at V and 7 bases at J, with 14 bases between the two ends. CDR3 length: 13 residues. The data stem from a study of blood T cell repertoires in COVID-19. Looking at the study overall: Samples representing acute and convalescent COVID-19 were sourced from the United States, Italy and Spain. PBMCs, B-cell-depleted T cells, or T cells provided the cDNA or gDNA that made up the material.

TCRdb's table, derived via immunoSEQ multiplex PCR, lists solely in-frame clones and lacks some. The table includes about 33,000 clones, approximately 85% detected once. The chain couples TRBV9 to TRBJ1-2, with a possible D match to TRBD1 (6 bases). Sequencing was performed on peripheral blood. This clonotype originated in a human donor in a cohort sampled during active COVID-19. This CDR3 reads CASSNTRGSGYTF. CDR3 DNA sequence: TGTGCCAGCAGCAATACTAGGGGGAGTGGCTACACCTTC.